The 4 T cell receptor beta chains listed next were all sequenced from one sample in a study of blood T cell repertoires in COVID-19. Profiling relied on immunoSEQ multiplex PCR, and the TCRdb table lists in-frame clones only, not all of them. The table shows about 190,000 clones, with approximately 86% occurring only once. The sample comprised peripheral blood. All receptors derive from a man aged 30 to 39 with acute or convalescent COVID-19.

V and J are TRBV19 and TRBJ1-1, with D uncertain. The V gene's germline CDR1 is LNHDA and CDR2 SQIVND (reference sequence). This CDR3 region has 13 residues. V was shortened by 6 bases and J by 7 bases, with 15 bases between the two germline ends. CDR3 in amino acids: CASSWAPGYEAFF. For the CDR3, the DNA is TGTGCCAGTAGCTGGGCACCAGGATATGAAGCTTTCTTT.

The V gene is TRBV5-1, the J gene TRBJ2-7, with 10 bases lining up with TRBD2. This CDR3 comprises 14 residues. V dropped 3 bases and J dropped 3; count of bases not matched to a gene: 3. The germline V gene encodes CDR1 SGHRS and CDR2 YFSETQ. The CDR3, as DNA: TGCGCCAGCAGCTCTAGCGGGGGCAACTACGAGCAGTACTTC. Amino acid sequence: CASSSSGGNYEQYF.

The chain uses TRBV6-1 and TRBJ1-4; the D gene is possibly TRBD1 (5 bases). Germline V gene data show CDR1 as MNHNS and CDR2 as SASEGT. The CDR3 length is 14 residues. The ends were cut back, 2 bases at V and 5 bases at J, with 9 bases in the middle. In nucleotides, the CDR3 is TGTGCCAGCAGTGAACTCGGGGGGAATGAAAAACTGTTTTTT. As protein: CASSELGGNEKLFF.

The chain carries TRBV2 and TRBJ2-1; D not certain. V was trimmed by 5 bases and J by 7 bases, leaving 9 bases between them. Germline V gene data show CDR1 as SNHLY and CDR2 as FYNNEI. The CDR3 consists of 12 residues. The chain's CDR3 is CASSPRPNEQFF. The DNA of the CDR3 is TGTGCCAGCAGTCCTAGACCTAATGAGCAGTTCTTC.